A selection of T cell receptor beta chains follows, all from one sample in a study of sequential checkpoint blockade in melanoma. Generated by immunoSEQ multiplex PCR, the TCRdb table keeps only in-frame clones and is missing some. Of approximately 11,000 clones in the sample, about 26% were seen once. Sequences were derived from tumor tissue (inferred from file names), sampled from a patient given nivolumab and ipilimumab in sequence. These receptors were taken from a human donor with melanoma. Each CDR3 is given with its conserved first and last residue. D genes are given only for firm matches. Some rows have no size entry. The others give once, few or many, or a class for an expanded clone.

>NA|NA|TRBJ2-5|TRBV11-3
TGTGCCAGCAGCTCACGGACTGTGGGGGGCCGGGAGACCCAGTACTTC
CASSSRTVGGRETQYF
>NA|few|TRBJ1-5|TRBV11-3
TGTGCCAGCAGCTTATCGGGTGTAGGGGGAGATCAGCCCCAGCATTTT
CASSLSGVGGDQPQHF
>NA|NA|TRBJ1-2|TRBV6-8
TGTGCCAGCAGTTACGGTCAGGTGCCCGCCGATGGCTACACCTTC
CASSYGQVPADGYTF
>NA|many|TRBJ2-7|TRBV11-3
TGTGCCAGCACCGAAATTGAGACCCCGGACGGGCAGTACTTC
CASTEIETPDGQYF
>TRBD1|few|TRBJ1-2|TRBV11-3
TGTGCCAGCAGCTTAGAAGCCGGGACAGTGATCCTAGCTAACTATGGCTACACCTTC
CASSLEAGTVILANYGYTF
>TRBD1|few|TRBJ2-2|TRBV11-3
TGTGCCAGCAGCTTGTTGCCAGGGGGCTCCGGGGAGCTGTTTTTT
CASSLLPGGSGELFF
>NA|few|TRBJ1-5|TRBV6-9
TGTGCCAGCAACAAAAATCAGCCCCAGCATTTT
CASNKNQPQHF
>TRBD2|NA|TRBJ2-3|TRBV11-3
TGTGCCAGCAGCCGGGGGGGGTCTCAGGATACGCAGTATTTT
CASSRGGSQDTQYF
>TRBD1|few|TRBJ1-4|TRBV7-1
TGTGCCAGCAGCACAGGGACAGGGTTGCCTAATGAAAAACTGTTTTTT
CASSTGTGLPNEKLFF
>TRBD1|few|TRBJ1-6|TRBV23-1
TGCGCCAGCAGCCAGGCACAGGGGCCCGAAACCCTCCACTTT
CASSQAQGPETLHF
>TRBD1|many|TRBJ2-3|TRBV13
TGTGCCAGCAGCTTAGACAGGGGCGGATTTGATACGCAGTATTTT
CASSLDRGGFDTQYF
>TRBD1|many|TRBJ1-5|TRBV11-3
TGTGCCAGCAGCTTAGGGACAGGGGGCGGTCAGCCCCAGCATTTT
CASSLGTGGGQPQHF
>NA|many|TRBJ2-5|TRBV9
TGTGCCAGCAGCCCGCGGAGGGGACAAGAGACCCAGTACTTC
CASSPRRGQETQYF
>NA|NA|TRBJ2-7|TRBV4-1
TGCGCCAGCAGCCAAGAACGGGCCTACGAGCAGTACTTC
CASSQERAYEQYF
>NA|few|TRBJ2-6|TRBV15
TGTGCCACCAGCAGAGAGAAGGTATCTGGGGCCAACGTCCTGACTTTC
CATSREKVSGANVLTF
>NA|NA|TRBJ1-5|TRBV10-2
TGCGCCAGCAGTGAGTCCGGGGGGCGCAATCAGCCCCAGCATTTT
CASSESGGRNQPQHF
>NA|NA|TRBJ2-1|TRBV19
TGTGCCAGTAGTATTTCCCCCACCGGGGGCACGCAGTTCTTC
CASSISPTGGTQFF
>NA|few|TRBJ2-7|TRBV2
TGTGCCAGCAGCCGTGCCGGGAATTACGAGCAGTACTTC
CASSRAGNYEQYF
>TRBD2|few|TRBJ2-4|TRBV6-8
TGTGCCAGCATGTGGACGGGAGGAGAGAACATTCAGTACTTC
CASMWTGGENIQYF
>NA|few|TRBJ1-2|TRBV4-1
TGCGCCAGCAGCCAAGTATGGGGCAATAACTATGGCTACACCTTC
CASSQVWGNNYGYTF
>TRBD1|NA|TRBJ1-1|TRBV9
TGTGCCAGCAGCTCTGGTTGGGGACAGCAAGGTAACACTGAAGCTTTCTTT
CASSSGWGQQGNTEAFF
>NA|few|TRBJ2-5|TRBV6-8
TGTGCCAGCAGTGACGGACAGAGGTACCAAGAGACCCAGTACTTC
CASSDGQRYQETQYF
>TRBD1|few|TRBJ1-5|TRBV6-8
TGTGCCAGCAGCACAGACAGGGCTTACAATCAGCCCCAGCATTTT
CASSTDRAYNQPQHF
>NA|many|TRBJ1-2|TRBV11-3
TGTGCCAGCAGCTCCGGGGCCGCTAACTATGGCTACACCTTC
CASSSGAANYGYTF
>NA|NA|TRBJ1-6|TRBV30
TGTGCCTGGAGCGGGAATAATTCACCCCTCCACTTT
CAWSGNNSPLHF
>NA|many|TRBJ2-7|TRBV11-3
TGTGCCAGCAGCTTTCTCCACAGGGCGGAAGACGAGCAGTACTTC
CASSFLHRAEDEQYF
>TRBD2|NA|TRBJ2-3|TRBV11-3
TGTGCCAGCAGCCCGCGGGGGGGCCGCGGGTCAGATACGCAGTATTTT
CASSPRGGRGSDTQYF
>TRBD2|NA|TRBJ2-2|TRBV19
TGTGCCAGTAGGATTGGGCTAGCGGGGGGACAGAACACCGGGGAGCTGTTTTTT
CASRIGLAGGQNTGELFF
>TRBD2|NA|TRBJ2-3|TRBV18
TGTGCCAGCTCACCACCGGCTAGCGGGGGGGCCGGAGATACGCAGTATTTT
CASSPPASGGAGDTQYF
>NA|few|TRBJ2-7|TRBV6-8
TGTGCCAGCAGCCTCTTTAGGGACGAGCAGTACTTC
CASSLFRDEQYF
>NA|NA|TRBJ2-7|TRBV5-1
TGCGCCAGCAGCTTGGACGCAAGCTCCTACGAGCAGTACTTC
CASSLDASSYEQYF
>NA|NA|TRBJ1-1|TRBV18
TGTGCCAGCTCACCCCAGACAGGGAACACTGAAGCTTTCTTT
CASSPQTGNTEAFF
>NA|NA|TRBJ2-7|TRBV29-1
TGCAGCGTTGGACTAGGGAGCTACGAGCAGTACTTC
CSVGLGSYEQYF
>NA|few|TRBJ1-5|TRBV6-1
TGTGCCAGCAGTGAAGCGCTCCGGCCCCAGCATTTT
CASSEALRPQHF
>NA|NA|TRBJ1-4|TRBV5-1
TGCGCCAGCAGCCCCGGCGTCGACTTTAATGAAAAACTGTTTTTT
CASSPGVDFNEKLFF
>NA|many|TRBJ1-6|TRBV11-3
TGTGCCAGCAGCTTATCAGGACGCAACTCCTATAATTCACCCCTCCACTTT
CASSLSGRNSYNSPLHF
>TRBD2|few|TRBJ2-1|TRBV11-3
TGTGCCAGCAGCACCCCGGGACTACTAAACAATGAGCAGTTCTTC
CASSTPGLLNNEQFF
>TRBD1|NA|TRBJ1-6|TRBV29-1
TGCAGCGTGGGGACAGGGTTTAATTCACCCCTCCACTTT
CSVGTGFNSPLHF
>TRBD2|NA|TRBJ2-1|TRBV5-1
TGCGCCAGCAGGGGTTCTAGCGGGCCCTACAATGAGCAGTTCTTC
CASRGSSGPYNEQFF
>NA|many|TRBJ2-7|TRBV11-3
TGTGCCAGCAGCTTGCGAATGGAAGGCTACGAGCAGTACTTC
CASSLRMEGYEQYF
>NA|few|TRBJ1-3|TRBV6-7
TGTGCCAGCAGGACGGGGGACACCATATATTTT
CASRTGDTIYF
>NA|few|TRBJ1-5|TRBV6-1
TGTGCCAGCAGTGAAGACAGGGGCAATCAGCCCCAGCATTTT
CASSEDRGNQPQHF
>TRBD2|few|TRBJ2-5|TRBV11-3
TGTGCCAGCAGCCCGCTAGCGGGGGGCTACCAAGAGACCCAGTACTTC
CASSPLAGGYQETQYF
>NA|few|TRBJ1-1|TRBV4-1
TGCGCCAGCAGCCAGAAGATTGGGACCCGGCCTGACACTGAAGCTTTCTTT
CASSQKIGTRPDTEAFF
>NA|few|TRBJ2-5|TRBV7-1
TGTGCCAGCAGCTTAATGGGAGGAGAGACCCAGTACTTC
CASSLMGGETQYF
>NA|NA|TRBJ2-5|TRBV10-3
TGTGCCATCAGTGAGGGGGGGCAAGAGACCCAGTACTTC
CAISEGGQETQYF
>NA|many|TRBJ2-7|TRBV11-3
TGTGCCAGCAGCTTAGTTATGGGGCCTTGGACCGAGCAGTACTTC
CASSLVMGPWTEQYF